The 17 T cell receptor beta chains given below trace back to one sample, sequenced in a study of control samples from healthy donors and cancer patients. Libraries were prepared by immunoSEQ multiplex PCR; TCRdb keeps only in-frame clonotypes and omits some of them. The sample has over 150,000 clones, 91% seen once. Material: blood. These receptor sequences come from a woman between 35 and 50 years old in good health.

This clone was seen only a few times. The V call is TRBV4-1, the J call TRBJ1-2, with 8 bases lining up with TRBD1. Losses at the gene ends were 3 bases for V and 3 bases for J; bases not matched to a gene: 9. Germline V lookup: CDR1 MGHRA, CDR2 YSYEKL. This CDR3 region has 16 residues. CDR3 in DNA: TGCGCCAGCAGCCACACAGGGGGTATCGGGGACTATGGCTACACCTTC. Protein sequence: CASSHTGGIGDYGYTF.

Written as DNA, the CDR3 is TGTGCCAGCTCAAGATATAACAACGAGCAGTACTTC. It is translated as CASSRYNNEQYF. The chain links TRBV18 to TRBJ2-7; D unclear. CDR3 length: 12 amino acids. CDR1 KGHSH and CDR2 LQKENI come from the germline V gene. V was shortened by 5 bases and J by 5 bases, with 10 bases between the two germline ends.

The rearrangement uses TRBV24-1 and TRBJ2-3, with 12 bases aligning to TRBD1. Germline trimming cut 4 bases from V and 3 bases from J; bases unmatched to any gene: 4. Germline CDR1 reads KGHDR; CDR2 reads SFDVKD. This CDR3 is 16 amino acids long. The CDR3 DNA sequence: TGTGCCACCAGTGACCCGGGACAGGGGGCGACAGATACGCAGTATTTT. Translated: CATSDPGQGATDTQYF.

The genes are TRBV10-3 and TRBJ1-4; D unclear. CDR1 and CDR2 (germline): ENHRY, SYGVKD. Trimming pared 2 bases from V and 4 bases from J, leaving 5 bases between. The CDR3 has 13 residues. CDR3 coding DNA: TGTGCCATCAGTGAGCGCAGTAATGAAAAACTGTTTTTT. It is translated as CAISERSNEKLFF.

The rearrangement joins TRBV5-1 to TRBJ2-1; D remains unclear. Trimming left V 4 bases short and J 9 bases short, with 11 bases between. This CDR3 has 12 residues. Germline V gives CDR1 SGHRS, CDR2 YFSETQ. In DNA, the CDR3 is TGCGCCAGCAGCCAGACCGCAGGTGAGCAGTTCTTC. Its protein product is CASSQTAGEQFF.

V usage is TRBV9 and J usage is TRBJ1-5; 7 nucleotides align to TRBD1. Germline V CDR1 and CDR2: SGDLS, YYNGEE. The CDR3 is 14 residues long. The V gene end was trimmed by 3 bases and the J gene end by 6 bases; junction bases not matched to a gene: 6. CDR3 coding DNA: TGTGCCAGCAGCGCCTCAGGGGGAGGTCAGCCCCAGCATTTT. This sequence encodes CASSASGGGQPQHF.

The chain employs TRBV15 and TRBJ2-3; 8 bases fit TRBD2. The CDR3 is made up of 16 amino acids. Germline V gene sequence: CDR1 LNHNV, CDR2 YYDKDF (reference sequence). V lost 5 bases, J lost 6 bases, and 13 bases stayed unmatched. CDR3 DNA: TGTGCCACCAGCCGGGGGGCGGGGGGATTGGGGGATACGCAGTATTTT. The encoded protein is CATSRGAGGLGDTQYF.

The table lists this clone with a count of one. This rearrangement joins TRBV19 to TRBJ1-2, with TRBD1 identical over 7 bases. Unmatched junction bases numbered 8, after V lost 3 bases and J lost 4 bases. The CDR3 loop spans 15 amino acids. The V gene's germline CDR1 is LNHDA and CDR2 SQIVND (reference sequence). The CDR3 bases are TGTGCCAGTAGTATCTGGGGGACAGCTTCCTATGGCTACACCTTC. Protein: CASSIWGTASYGYTF.

V and J are TRBV18 and TRBJ2-3; 12 nucleotides align to TRBD2. Germline lookup yields CDR1 KGHSH and CDR2 LQKENI. Germline trimming cut 1 base from V and 0 bases from J; bases unmatched to any gene: 8. The CDR3 runs 19 residues. CDR3 sequence reads: CASSPRDSGTSGSTDTQYF. DNA for the CDR3: TGTGCCAGCTCACCACGGGACAGCGGGACTAGCGGGAGCACAGATACGCAGTATTTT.

The CDR3 nucleotides read TGTGCCAGCAGCTTTACTAGCGGGGGGAGCCCCAATGAGCAGTTCTTC. As protein: CASSFTSGGSPNEQFF. V is TRBV11-2 and J is TRBJ2-1, with 12 positions matching TRBD2. Germline values: CDR1 SGHAT, CDR2 FQNNGV. The ends lost 3 bases at V and 6 bases at J; junction bases unmatched: 6. The CDR3 contains 16 residues.

This clone came up once. The chain combines TRBV18 with TRBJ2-1; D perhaps matches TRBD2 (5 bases). The CDR3 spans 18 residues. Deletions cut 3 bases from V and 4 bases from J, with 22 bases between. The V gene's germline CDR1 is KGHSH and CDR2 LQKENI. DNA for the CDR3: TGTGCCAGCTCACCGGGAGACCAGGTCCGCCCGCAATACAATGAGCAGTTCTTC. It specifies CASSPGDQVRPQYNEQFF.

The chain joins TRBV4-1 to TRBJ1-2; weak D call: TRBD1 (6 bases). The CDR3 sequence is 15 residues long. The germline V gene encodes CDR1 MGHRA and CDR2 YSYEKL. V dropped 0 bases and J dropped 2 bases, with 10 bases sitting between them. The CDR3 reads CASSQDYRENYGYTF. CDR3 nucleotide sequence: TGCGCCAGCAGCCAAGACTACAGGGAAAACTATGGCTACACCTTC.

The V gene is TRBV11-2, the J gene TRBJ1-1, with TRBD1 identical over 7 bases. Germline assignment: CDR1 SGHAT and CDR2 FQNNGV. The CDR3 runs 15 residues. The V and J ends lost 5 bases and 5 bases, in that order; junction bases with no gene match: 11. The CDR3 DNA is TGTGCCAGCAGCCCCAGGGGACAGCCAACAACTGAAGCTTTCTTT. This encodes CASSPRGQPTTEAFF.

The chain couples TRBV19 to TRBJ2-1; TRBD1 matches at 7 bases. With 3 bases clipped from V and 5 bases from J, the junction kept 4 bases outside the gene matches. CDR1 and CDR2 from the germline V gene are LNHDA and SQIVND (reference sequence). The CDR3 consists of 14 residues. CDR3 residues: CASSMQGENNEQFF. The CDR3 region has the DNA TGTGCCAGTAGTATGCAGGGGGAGAACAATGAGCAGTTCTTC.

The J gene is TRBJ1-6, the V gene TRBV18; D remains unclear. There are 13 residues in the CDR3. Trimming pared 6 bases from V and 7 bases from J, leaving 10 bases between. Germline V gene sequence: CDR1 KGHSH, CDR2 LQKENI. The CDR3 region is CASSSNGNSPLHF. CDR3 DNA sequence: TGTGCCAGCTCTTCCAACGGGAATTCACCCCTCCACTTT. The entire variable domain, with the rest obtained from reference TRBV18 and TRBJ1-6, is as follows: NAGVMQNPRHLVRRRGQEARLRCSPMKGHSHVYWYRQLPEEGLKFMVYLQKENIIDESGMPKERFSAEFPKEGPSILRIQQVVRGDSAAYFCASSSNGNSPLHFGNGTRLTVT.

The chain combines TRBV5-1 with TRBJ1-5; TRBD1 aligns across 8 bases. V lost 4 bases and J lost 2; bases outside the gene matches: 5. Per the germline V gene, CDR1 is SGHRS and CDR2 is YFSETQ. The CDR3 extends over 15 amino acids. In nucleotides, the CDR3 is TGCGCCAGCAGCCTGACAGGGGCTGGCAATCAGCCCCAGCATTTT. Protein product: CASSLTGAGNQPQHF.

The rearrangement uses TRBV7-2 and TRBJ1-3; possibly TRBD1 for D (5 bases). The germline V gene encodes CDR1 SGHTA and CDR2 FQGNSA. The germline V and J ends were trimmed by 0 bases and 4 bases, with 7 bases remaining between them. The CDR3 runs to 14 residues. In DNA, the CDR3 is TGTGCCAGCAGCTTAGCGGGGCCAGGAAACACCATATATTTT. Translating gives CASSLAGPGNTIYF.